The present TCR beta chain was sequenced within a study of T cell responses to AZD1222 COVID-19 vaccine. This CDR3 is built from 15 residues. Germline lookup yields CDR1 SNHLY and CDR2 FYNNEI. The ends lost 10 bases at V and 6 bases at J; junction bases unmatched: 18. Sequencing used immunoSEQ multiplex PCR; TCRdb keeps in-frame clones, though not all of them. The data contain 90,000 to 130,000 clones, roughly nine tenths of them singletons. The sample consisted of peripheral blood, taken on day 0 of MenACWY control vaccination. This sequence joins TRBV2 and TRBJ2-7; 7 bases align to TRBD1. This sequence originates from an adult in good health. CDR3 amino acids: CAITSGTEGLSEQYF. CDR3 coding DNA: TGTGCCATCACCTCCGGGACAGAAGGCTTATCCGAGCAGTACTTC.